Listed below are T cell receptor beta chains from one sample, sequenced in a study of blood T cells in healthy people across ages. TCRdb processed the 5' RACE reads anew with MiXCR; each CDR3 protein has one entry. The table lists about 780,000 distinct CDR3 sequences, 35% to 50% of them singletons. Sequenced sample: blood. The source of these receptors is an elderly man in good health. The CDR3 runs from the conserved cysteine through the conserved F or W. A D gene is named only where the DNA matches it firmly. A clone size is listed for some rows: how often the clone was seen (once, few, many), or a class if it is expanded.

D gene	clone size	V gene	J gene	CDR3 DNA	CDR3 protein
NA	NA	TRBV5-1	TRBJ2-7	TGCGCCAGCAGCTTGGAGGCACTAGGACGGGGCGAGCAGTACTTC	CASSLEALGRGEQYF
NA	NA	TRBV7-2	TRBJ2-7	TGTGCCAGCAGCTTATATGGGGTAAATGAGCAGTACTTC	CASSLYGVNEQYF
NA	few	TRBV3-1	TRBJ2-1	TGTGCCAGCAGCCGCCCGGACGGCGATGAGCAGTTCTTC	CASSRPDGDEQFF
TRBD2	NA	TRBV4-2	TRBJ2-1	TGTGCCAGCAGCCAAACTGGACTAGCGGGAGGTGCTGAGTTCTTC	CASSQTGLAGGAEFF
TRBD2	NA	TRBV25-1	TRBJ2-7	TGTGCCAGCAGTGAAGGTAGCGGGGGGAAAAATGAGCAGTACTTC	CASSEGSGGKNEQYF
TRBD2	NA	TRBV5-1	TRBJ2-1	TGCGCCAGCAGCTTGTATGGGGACTACTCGGATGAGCAGTTCTTC	CASSLYGDYSDEQFF
NA	few	TRBV7-2	TRBJ2-1	TGTGCCAGCAGCCCTCGGGGGGCCAATGGCTATGAGCAGTTCTTC	CASSPRGANGYEQFF
NA	NA	TRBV5-1	TRBJ1-1	TGCGCCAGCAGCCCAAGGGAGGGGCTTGACACTGAAGCTTTCTTT	CASSPREGLDTEAFF
TRBD2	NA	TRBV20-1	TRBJ2-5	TGCAGTGCTAGAAGCACTAGCGGTGAGACCCAGTACTTC	CSARSTSGETQYF
NA	few	TRBV20-1	TRBJ2-7	TGCAGTGCTCCTCCCGGGGCGGGACTTACCTACGAGCAGTACTTC	CSAPPGAGLTYEQYF
TRBD1	NA	TRBV14	TRBJ1-2	TGTGCCAGCAGCCAAGACGGGAGACAGGGGGGATATGGCTACACCTTC	CASSQDGRQGGYGYTF
TRBD2	few	TRBV4-2	TRBJ2-1	TGTGCCAGCAGCCAGGCGGGAGGGCCGGGTGAGCAGTTCTTC	CASSQAGGPGEQFF
TRBD1	NA	TRBV29-1	TRBJ2-7	TGCAGCCTGATGCAGGGGGCATTTAATGAGCAGTACTTC	CSLMQGAFNEQYF
TRBD1	many	TRBV24-1	TRBJ2-1	TGTGCCACCAGTGAGTCCGGGACAGGCTCCTACAATGAGCAGTTCTTC	CATSESGTGSYNEQFF
NA	NA	TRBV20-1	TRBJ2-1	TGCAGTGCTAGAGATCTAAGGGGAGCGAATGAGCAGTTCTTC	CSARDLRGANEQFF
NA	NA	TRBV12-5	TRBJ2-3	TGTGCTAGTGGTTTGTCTGGTGGGGATACGCAGTATTTT	CASGLSGGDTQYF
NA	NA	TRBV12-3/TRBV12-4	TRBJ2-2	TGTGCCAGCAGTCGTCAAGCTCTCACCGGGGAGCTGTTTTTT	CASSRQALTGELFF
NA	NA	TRBV14	TRBJ2-6	TGTGCCAGCAGCCAAGACAGGGGACGTGGGGCCAACGTCCTGACTTTC	CASSQDRGRGANVLTF
NA	NA	TRBV18	TRBJ2-7	TGTGCCAGCTCACTATCACAGGGAGATGGCTACGAGCAGTACTTC	CASSLSQGDGYEQYF
TRBD1	NA	TRBV20-1	TRBJ2-7	TGCAGTGCTAGAGATCCACAGGGGGCTCTCGAGCAGTACTTC	CSARDPQGALEQYF
NA	NA	TRBV10-2	TRBJ2-3	TGCGCCAGCAAGGAACCGGGGCTCACAGATACGCAGTATTTT	CASKEPGLTDTQYF
NA	NA	TRBV6-6	TRBJ1-3	TGTGCCAGCAGTTCTGGGGACCGCGGAAACACCATATATTTT	CASSSGDRGNTIYF
NA	NA	TRBV3-1	TRBJ2-1	TGTGCCAGCAGCCAAATGGAGGCTGAGCAGTTCTTC	CASSQMEAEQFF
TRBD2	NA	TRBV20-1	TRBJ2-7	TGCAGTGCTTCGGCCGGGACTAGCTACAACGAGCAGTACTTC	CSASAGTSYNEQYF
NA	once	TRBV11-3	TRBJ2-7	TGTGCCAGCAGTTACCGCGGGGAAAGCGACGAGCAGTACTTC	CASSYRGESDEQYF
TRBD2	NA	TRBV4-2	TRBJ2-7	TGTGCCAGCAGCACCCGACTAGCGGGAGGTCGGTCCTACGAGCAGTACTTC	CASSTRLAGGRSYEQYF
NA	NA	TRBV28	TRBJ2-4	TGTGCCAGCAGTTTAACGGGACTCTCAGGGCCCATTCAGTACTTC	CASSLTGLSGPIQYF
NA	few	TRBV12-3/TRBV12-4	TRBJ2-1	TGTGCCAGCAGCCTCCTTCCCAATGAGCAGTTCTTC	CASSLLPNEQFF
TRBD1	NA	TRBV7-2	TRBJ1-6	TGTGCCAGCAGCCCAGGGACAGAAAATTCACCCCTCCACTTT	CASSPGTENSPLHF
NA	NA	TRBV5-1	TRBJ2-5	TGCGCCAGCAGCCCGATCGGCGGTAAGGGAGAGACCCAGTACTTC	CASSPIGGKGETQYF
TRBD1	NA	TRBV28	TRBJ2-4	TGTGCCAGCAGCCCTACAGGGGCCTCCAGGAACATTCAGTACTTC	CASSPTGASRNIQYF
TRBD2	few	TRBV29-1	TRBJ2-5	TGCAGCGTTCACCACCGACTAGCGGGACTCCAAGAGACCCAGTACTTC	CSVHHRLAGLQETQYF
TRBD1	NA	TRBV28	TRBJ2-2	TGTGCCAGCAGTTTTACAGGGGGGACCTACACCGGGGAGCTGTTTTTT	CASSFTGGTYTGELFF
NA	NA	TRBV20-1	TRBJ1-2	TGCAGTGCTAGAGAGCCAGGGGAACTCTCACTATATGGCTACACCTTC	CSAREPGELSLYGYTF
NA	NA	TRBV20-1	TRBJ2-1	TGCAGTGCTAGAGTTATTGGGGCTAGCAAGGATGAGCAGTTCTTC	CSARVIGASKDEQFF
NA	NA	TRBV7-2	TRBJ2-7	TGTGCCAGCAGCTTAGATCCAGGAAGACGGGGGAATGAGCAGTACTTC	CASSLDPGRRGNEQYF